This T cell receptor beta chain was captured in a study of PD-L1 blockade in urothelial cancer. The wider study: Male sex and bladder-origin urothelial cancer were recorded for about 90% of the roughly 29 patients. Prior chemotherapy ranged from 0 to 3 regimens per patient. Typically, measured as a median, blood samples had over 120,000 T cells. Study results and limitations: Tumor-associated TCR clones expanded more in blood at 3 weeks in patients with durable benefit.

This clone was observed a single time. The antigen remains unidentified. This CDR3 contains 17 residues. The V gene lost 4 bases and the J gene lost 2 bases, with 21 bases spanning the gap. In germline, CDR1 is LGHNA, CDR2 YSLEER. Documented time point: peripheral blood 6 weeks after treatment start. Clones were sequenced by immunoSEQ multiplex PCR, and TCRdb holds only the in-frame ones, with some missing. Of under 25,000 clones listed, roughly 84% are singletons. The rearrangement uses TRBV4-3 and TRBJ2-7, with a tentative D call TRBD2 (6 bases). This specimen consisted of PBMCs, obtained around atezolizumab (anti-PD-L1) treatment. The sequence came from a man aged 70-80 years with urothelial cancer. The CDR3 nucleotides read TGCGCCAGCAGCCCAAGAGGTGCGGGGTTTTTCCCCTACGAGCAGTACTTC. Encoded protein: CASSPRGAGFFPYEQYF.